This record concerns one T cell receptor beta chain sequence. Its antigen remains unknown. The data derive from a study of cytomegalovirus exposure and HLA in healthy donors. Study overall: Approximately 190 million T cells yielded around 120 million unique TCR beta sequences in earlier analysis. Study-wide results and limits: In an earlier analysis, productive rearrangement rates for most beta V segments clustered near 87% or 30%. The study dropped some indistinguishable V segments, TRBV6-2 and TRBV6-3 among them. Later analysis found that TCR beta chains associated with HLA were more clonally expanded than other, equally common chains.

V shed 5 bases, J shed 3 bases, and the junction held 13 bases outside the gene matches. The CDR3 has 17 amino acids. Germline lookup yields CDR1 SGHTA and CDR2 FQGNSA. Amplification used 60 Vbeta primers and 13 Jbeta primers. The protocol was immunoSEQ multiplex PCR, while the TCRdb copy is restricted to in-frame clones and leaves out a portion. The sample gives 190,000 or so clones, 82% of which show up once; 0.098% is in the top ten. V usage is TRBV7-2 and J usage is TRBJ2-3; 8 positions match TRBD2. The sequence derives from a boy between 2 and 15 years old in good health and CMV-seronegative. Sequencing input: PBMCs. The CDR3 sequence is CASSKQGGRSFTDTQYF. As DNA, the CDR3 is TGTGCCAGCAGCAAGCAGGGCGGGAGGTCTTTTACAGATACGCAGTATTTT.